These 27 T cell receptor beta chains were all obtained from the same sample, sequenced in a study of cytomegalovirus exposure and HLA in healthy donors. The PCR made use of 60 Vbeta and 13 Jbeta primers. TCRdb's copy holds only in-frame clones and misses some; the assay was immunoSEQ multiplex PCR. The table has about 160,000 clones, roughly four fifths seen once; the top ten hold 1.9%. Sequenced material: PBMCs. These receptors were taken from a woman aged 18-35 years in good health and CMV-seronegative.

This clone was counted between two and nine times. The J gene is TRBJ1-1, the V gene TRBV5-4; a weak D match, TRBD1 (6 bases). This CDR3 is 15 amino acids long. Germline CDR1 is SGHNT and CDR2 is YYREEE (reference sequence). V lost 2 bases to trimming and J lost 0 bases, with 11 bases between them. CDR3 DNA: TGTGCCAGCAGCTTCCGTCCAGGGGTGAACACTGAAGCTTTCTTT. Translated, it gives CASSFRPGVNTEAFF. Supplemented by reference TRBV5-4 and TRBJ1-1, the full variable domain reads ETGVTQSPTHLIKTRGQQVTLRCSSQSGHNTVSWYQQALGQGPQFIFQYYREEENGRGNFPPRFSGLQFPNYSSELNVNALELDDSALYLCASSFRPGVNTEAFFGQGTRLTVV.

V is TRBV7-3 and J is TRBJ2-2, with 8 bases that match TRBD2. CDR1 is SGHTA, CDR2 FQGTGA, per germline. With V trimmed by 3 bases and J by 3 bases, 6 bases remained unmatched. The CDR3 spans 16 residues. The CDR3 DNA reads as TGTGCCAGCAGCTTCACGGCACTAGCGGACACCGGGGAGCTGTTTTTT. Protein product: CASSFTALADTGELFF.

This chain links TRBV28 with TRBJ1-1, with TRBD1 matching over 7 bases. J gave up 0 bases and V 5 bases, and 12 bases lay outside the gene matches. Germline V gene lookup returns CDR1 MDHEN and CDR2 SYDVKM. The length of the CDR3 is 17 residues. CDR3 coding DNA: TGTGCCAGCAGTAATTACAGGGGAGAGCGTATGAACACTGAAGCTTTCTTT. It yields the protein CASSNYRGERMNTEAFF. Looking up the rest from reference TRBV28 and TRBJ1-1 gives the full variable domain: DVKVTQSSRYLVKRTGEKVFLECVQDMDHENMFWYRQDPGLGLRLIYFSYDVKMKEKGDIPEGYSVSREKKERFSLILESASTNQTSMYLCASSNYRGERMNTEAFFGQGTRLTVV.

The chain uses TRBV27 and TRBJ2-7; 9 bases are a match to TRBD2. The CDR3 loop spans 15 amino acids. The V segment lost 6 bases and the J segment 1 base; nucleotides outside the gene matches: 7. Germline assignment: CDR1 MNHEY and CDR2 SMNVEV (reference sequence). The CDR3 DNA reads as TGTGCCAGCAGCCGGACTAGCGCCTTATCCTACGAGCAGTACTTC. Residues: CASSRTSALSYEQYF.

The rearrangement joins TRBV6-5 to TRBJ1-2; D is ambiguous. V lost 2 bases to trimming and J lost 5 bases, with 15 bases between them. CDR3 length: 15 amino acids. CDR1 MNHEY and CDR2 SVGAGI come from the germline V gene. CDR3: CASSYTPGGDYGYTF. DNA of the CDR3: TGTGCCAGCAGTTACACGCCCGGTGGTGATTATGGCTACACCTTC.

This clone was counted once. For the CDR3, the DNA is TGTGCCAGCAGCCCCGGTTCAGGGATAATCCAGCCCCAGCATTTT. It translates to CASSPGSGIIQPQHF. This rearrangement joins TRBV5-8 to TRBJ1-5; possible D gene TRBD1, 5 bases. The germline V gene has CDR1 SGHTS and CDR2 YDEGEE. The germline V and J ends were trimmed by 4 bases and 7 bases, with 18 bases remaining between them. The CDR3 is made up of 15 amino acids.

The chain's CDR3 is CASSQAPGGRDSPLHF. In DNA form, the CDR3 reads TGTGCCAGCAGCCAAGCCCCAGGGGGCAGGGATTCACCCCTCCACTTT. This chain joins TRBV14 and TRBJ1-6; 8 positions match TRBD1. V lost 1 base to trimming and J lost 8 bases; unmatched junction nucleotides: 7. The CDR3 length is 16 residues. Germline V gene lookup returns CDR1 SGHDN and CDR2 FVKESK.

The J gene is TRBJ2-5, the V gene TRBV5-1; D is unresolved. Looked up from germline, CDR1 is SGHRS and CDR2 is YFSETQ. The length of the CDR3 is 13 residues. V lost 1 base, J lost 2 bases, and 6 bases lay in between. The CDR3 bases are TGCGCCAGCAGCTTGTTTGAGCAAGAGACCCAGTACTTC. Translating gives CASSLFEQETQYF.

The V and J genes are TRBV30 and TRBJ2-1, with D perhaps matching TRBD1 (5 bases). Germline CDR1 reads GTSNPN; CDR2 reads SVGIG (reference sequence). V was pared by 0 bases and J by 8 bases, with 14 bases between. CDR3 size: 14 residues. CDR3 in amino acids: CAWSVAGLRDEQFF. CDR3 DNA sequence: TGTGCCTGGAGTGTAGCAGGGCTTAGGGATGAGCAGTTCTTC. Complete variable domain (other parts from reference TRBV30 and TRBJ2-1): SQTIHQWPATLVQPVGSPLSLECTVEGTSNPNLYWYRQAAGRGLQLLFYSVGIGQISSEVPQNLSASRPQDRQFILSSKKLLLSDSGFYLCAWSVAGLRDEQFFGPGTRLTVL.

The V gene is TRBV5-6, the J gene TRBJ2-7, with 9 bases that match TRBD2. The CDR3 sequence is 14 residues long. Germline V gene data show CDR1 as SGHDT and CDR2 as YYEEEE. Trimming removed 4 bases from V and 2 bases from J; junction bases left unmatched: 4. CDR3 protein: CASSSLAGAYEQYF. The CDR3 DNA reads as TGTGCCAGCAGCAGCTTAGCGGGGGCCTACGAGCAGTACTTC.

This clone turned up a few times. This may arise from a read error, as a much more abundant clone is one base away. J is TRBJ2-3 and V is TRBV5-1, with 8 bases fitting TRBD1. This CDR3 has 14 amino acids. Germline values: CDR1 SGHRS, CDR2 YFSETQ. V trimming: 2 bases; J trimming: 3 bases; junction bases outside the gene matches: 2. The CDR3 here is CASSFQGATDTQYF. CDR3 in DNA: TGCGCCAGCAGCTTCCAGGGGGCGACAGATACGCAGTATTTT.

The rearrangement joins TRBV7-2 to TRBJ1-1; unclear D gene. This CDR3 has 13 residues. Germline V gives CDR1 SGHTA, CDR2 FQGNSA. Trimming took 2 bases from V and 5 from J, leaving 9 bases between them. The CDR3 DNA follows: TGTGCCAGCAGCTTATATGGAGGTACTGAAGCTTTCTTT. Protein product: CASSLYGGTEAFF.

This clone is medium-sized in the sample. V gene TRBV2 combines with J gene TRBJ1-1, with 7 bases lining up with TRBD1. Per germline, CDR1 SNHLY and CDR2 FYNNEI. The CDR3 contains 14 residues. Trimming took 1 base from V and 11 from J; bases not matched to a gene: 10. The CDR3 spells CASSEVLWGQSAFF. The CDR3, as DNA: TGTGCCAGCAGTGAAGTTCTGTGGGGACAGTCGGCTTTCTTT.

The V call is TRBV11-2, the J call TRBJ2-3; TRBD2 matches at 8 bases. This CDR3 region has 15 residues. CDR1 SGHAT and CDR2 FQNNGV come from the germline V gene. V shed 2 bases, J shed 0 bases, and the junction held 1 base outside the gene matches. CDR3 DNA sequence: TGTGCCAGCAGCTTAACGGGAGGGAGCACAGATACGCAGTATTTT. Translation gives CASSLTGGSTDTQYF. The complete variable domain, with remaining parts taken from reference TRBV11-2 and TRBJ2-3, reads EAGVAQSPRYKIIEKRQSVAFWCNPISGHATLYWYQQILGQGPKLLIQFQNNGVVDDSQLPKDRFSAERLKGVDSTLKIQPAKLEDSAVYLCASSLTGGSTDTQYFGPGTRLTVL.

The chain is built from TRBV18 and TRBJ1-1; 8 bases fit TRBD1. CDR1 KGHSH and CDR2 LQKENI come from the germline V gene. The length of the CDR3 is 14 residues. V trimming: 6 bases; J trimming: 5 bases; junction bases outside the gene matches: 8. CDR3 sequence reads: CASSPTGGRTEAFF. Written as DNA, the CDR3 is TGTGCCAGCTCTCCAACAGGGGGTAGAACTGAAGCTTTCTTT.

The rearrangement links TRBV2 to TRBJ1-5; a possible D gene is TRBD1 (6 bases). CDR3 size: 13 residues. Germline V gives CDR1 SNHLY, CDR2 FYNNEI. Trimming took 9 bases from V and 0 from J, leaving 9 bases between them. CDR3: CASGGHSNQPQHF. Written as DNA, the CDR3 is TGTGCCAGTGGGGGACATAGCAATCAGCCCCAGCATTTT.

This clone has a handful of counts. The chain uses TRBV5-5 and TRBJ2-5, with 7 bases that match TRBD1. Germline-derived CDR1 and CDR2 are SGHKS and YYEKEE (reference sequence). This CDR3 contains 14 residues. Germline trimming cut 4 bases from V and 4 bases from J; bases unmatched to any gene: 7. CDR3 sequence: CASSTGQVPETQYF. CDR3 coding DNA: TGTGCCAGCAGCACCGGACAGGTTCCAGAGACCCAGTACTTC.

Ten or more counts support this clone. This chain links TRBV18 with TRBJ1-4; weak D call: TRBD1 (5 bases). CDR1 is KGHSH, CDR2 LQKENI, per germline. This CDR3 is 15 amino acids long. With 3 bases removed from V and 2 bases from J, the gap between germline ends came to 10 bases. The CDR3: CASSPDSVTNEKLFF. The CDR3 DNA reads TGTGCCAGCTCACCTGACAGCGTGACTAATGAAAAACTGTTTTTT. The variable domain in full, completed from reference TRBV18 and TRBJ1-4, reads NAGVMQNPRHLVRRRGQEARLRCSPMKGHSHVYWYRQLPEEGLKFMVYLQKENIIDESGMPKERFSAEFPKEGPSILRIQQVVRGDSAAYFCASSPDSVTNEKLFFGSGTQLSVL.

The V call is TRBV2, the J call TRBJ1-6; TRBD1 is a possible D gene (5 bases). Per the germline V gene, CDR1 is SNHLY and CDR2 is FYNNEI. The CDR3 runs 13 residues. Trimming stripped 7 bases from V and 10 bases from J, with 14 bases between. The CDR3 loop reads CASMWGDVSPLHF. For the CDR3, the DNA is TGTGCCAGCATGTGGGGGGATGTGTCACCCCTCCACTTT. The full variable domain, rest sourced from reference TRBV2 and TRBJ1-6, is EPEVTQTPSHQVTQMGQEVILRCVPISNHLYFYWYRQILGQKVEFLVSFYNNEISEKSEIFDDQFSVERPDGSNFTLKIRSTKLEDSAMYFCASMWGDVSPLHFGNGTRLTVT.

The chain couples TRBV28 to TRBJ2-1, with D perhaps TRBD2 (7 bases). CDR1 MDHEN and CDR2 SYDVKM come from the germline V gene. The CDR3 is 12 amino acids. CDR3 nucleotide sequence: TGTGCAGGAGGGGGGGGGTACAATGAGCAGTTCTTC. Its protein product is CAGGGGYNEQFF.

The DNA of the CDR3 is TGTGCCAGCTCCCGGACAGGGGGCGAATCTGAAGCTTTCTTT. Translating it yields CASSRTGGESEAFF. The gene calls are TRBV18 and TRBJ1-1, with TRBD1 identical over 11 bases. The germline gives CDR1 KGHSH, CDR2 LQKENI. This CDR3 is 14 amino acids long. The V and J ends lost 6 bases and 6 bases, in that order; junction bases with no gene match: 6.

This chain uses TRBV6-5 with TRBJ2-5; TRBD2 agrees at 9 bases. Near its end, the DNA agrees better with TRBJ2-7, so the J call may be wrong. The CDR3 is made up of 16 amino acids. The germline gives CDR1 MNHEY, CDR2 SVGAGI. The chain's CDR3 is CASSYPKAGGPYEQYF. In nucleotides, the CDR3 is TGTGCCAGCAGTTACCCGAAAGCGGGAGGACCCTACGAGCAGTACTTC.

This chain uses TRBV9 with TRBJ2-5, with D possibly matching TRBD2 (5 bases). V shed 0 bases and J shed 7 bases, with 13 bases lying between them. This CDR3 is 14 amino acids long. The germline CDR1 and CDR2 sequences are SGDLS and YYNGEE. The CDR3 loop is CASSVGTPRGTQYF. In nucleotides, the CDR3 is TGTGCCAGCAGCGTAGGGACTCCGCGAGGGACCCAGTACTTC.

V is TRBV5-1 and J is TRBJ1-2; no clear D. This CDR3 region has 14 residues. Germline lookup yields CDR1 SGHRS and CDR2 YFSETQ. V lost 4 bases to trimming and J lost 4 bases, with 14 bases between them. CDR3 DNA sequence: TGCGCCAGCAGCGTTACCGGGGTTAGCTATGGCTACACCTTC. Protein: CASSVTGVSYGYTF.

CDR3 DNA: TGTGCCAGCAAGGGGGCAAACGAGCAGTACTTC. It specifies CASKGANEQYF. This chain links TRBV6-1 with TRBJ2-7; 7 nucleotides line up with TRBD1. Germline CDR1 and CDR2: MNHNS and SASEGT. Trimming removed 7 bases from V and 5 bases from J; junction bases left unmatched: 2. This CDR3 region has 11 residues.

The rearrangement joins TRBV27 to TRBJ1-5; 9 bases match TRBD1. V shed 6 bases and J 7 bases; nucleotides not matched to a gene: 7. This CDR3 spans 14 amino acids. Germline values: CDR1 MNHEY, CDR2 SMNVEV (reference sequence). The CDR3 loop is CASRRAGTGQPQHF. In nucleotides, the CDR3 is TGTGCCAGCAGACGGGCAGGGACAGGGCAGCCCCAGCATTTT.

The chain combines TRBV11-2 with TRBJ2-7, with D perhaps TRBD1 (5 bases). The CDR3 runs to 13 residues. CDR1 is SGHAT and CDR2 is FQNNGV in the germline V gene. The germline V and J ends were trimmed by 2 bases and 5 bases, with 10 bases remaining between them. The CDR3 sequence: CASSLYQGNEQYF. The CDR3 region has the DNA TGTGCCAGCAGCTTATATCAGGGTAACGAGCAGTACTTC.